Described below is a single TCR beta chain sequence and its context. Its cognate antigen is unknown. The source of the sample is a study of cytomegalovirus exposure and HLA in healthy donors. In the PCR, 60 Vbeta and 13 Jbeta primers were used. Clones were read by immunoSEQ multiplex PCR, and TCRdb kept only the in-frame ones, dropping some. The sample lists approximately 220,000 clones; approximately 80% were seen once. General observations from the study: As was reported, the classifier diagnosed cytomegalovirus status with high specificity and sensitivity.

CDR1 and CDR2 (germline): GTSNPN, SVGIG (reference sequence). This CDR3 has 14 amino acids. V shed 5 bases and J shed 3 bases, with 17 bases lying between them. The chain combines TRBV30 with TRBJ2-7, with D maybe TRBD2 (6 bases). Sequencing was done on a sample of PBMCs. This receptor was identified in a man in his forties in good health and CMV-seronegative. CDR3 amino acids: CAWDTGTPNYEQYF. The CDR3 region has the DNA TGTGCCTGGGACACCGGGACTCCGAACTACGAGCAGTACTTC.